These 9 T cell receptor beta chains were sequenced from one sample in a study of early T cells in non-severe SARS-CoV-2 infection. TCRdb re-called the 5' RACE reads with MiXCR, one entry per CDR3 protein. This repertoire shows more than 95,000 distinct CDR3 sequences, 16% found once; its top ten account for around 1.3%. Source material: whole blood. The receptors were gathered from an adult who was a healthcare worker with PCR-confirmed SARS-CoV-2 infection or an uninfected control (not recorded which).

This clonotype was observed many times. The CDR3 DNA reads as TGTGCCAGCAGCCGAGGCCTTAGGACAGACCTTTTCTCCTACGAGCAGTACTTC. This sequence encodes CASSRGLRTDLFSYEQYF. The V gene is TRBV7-9, the J gene TRBJ2-7; D may be TRBD1 (6 bases). V lost 5 bases and J lost 0, with 23 bases in between. Germline V gene sequence: CDR1 SEHNR, CDR2 FQNEAQ (reference sequence). This CDR3 is 18 amino acids long.

This clonotype ranks as medium-sized. This chain connects TRBV2 to TRBJ2-1; the match to TRBD1 covers 12 bases. Germline trimming cut 3 bases from V and 6 bases from J; bases unmatched to any gene: 3. The CDR3 totals 15 residues. Germline V gene sequence: CDR1 SNHLY, CDR2 FYNNEI. This CDR3 reads CASSDPGQGANEQFF. The CDR3 DNA sequence: TGTGCCAGCAGTGACCCGGGACAGGGGGCCAATGAGCAGTTCTTC.

The CDR3 nucleotides read TGTGCCAGCAGCTTGCGGGACTACACCTACAATGAGCAGTTCTTC. Its protein is CASSLRDYTYNEQFF. The chain is built from TRBV9 and TRBJ2-1, with 7 positions matching TRBD2. The trim removed 4 bases at V and 2 bases at J, leaving 6 bases unmatched. The CDR3 runs 15 residues. CDR1 and CDR2 from the germline V gene are SGDLS and YYNGEE. Full variable domain (rest looked up from reference TRBV9 and TRBJ2-1): DSGVTQTPKHLITATGQRVTLRCSPRSGDLSVYWYQQSLDQGLQFLIQYYNGEERAKGNILERFSAQQFPDLHSELNLSSLELGDSALYFCASSLRDYTYNEQFFGPGTRLTVL.

The sample holds many counts of this clonotype. The rearrangement links TRBV4-3 to TRBJ2-7; TRBD2 aligns across 11 bases. Trimming removed 0 bases from V and 7 bases from J; junction bases left unmatched: 5. Germline lookup yields CDR1 LGHNA and CDR2 YSLEER. This CDR3 comprises 15 residues. CDR3 DNA: TGCGCCAGCAGCCAAGAACTAGCGGGAGTTGGAGAGCAGTACTTC. Its protein is CASSQELAGVGEQYF.

This clonotype was found a few times. The gene calls are TRBV2 and TRBJ1-5; no firm D call. CDR3 length: 14 residues. Trimming took 4 bases from V and 0 from J, leaving 7 bases between them. CDR1 is SNHLY and CDR2 is FYNNEI in the germline V gene. The CDR3 loop is CASSGRFSNQPQHF. CDR3 DNA sequence: TGTGCCAGCAGTGGACGGTTTAGCAATCAGCCCCAGCATTTT.

This clonotype was seen a few times. The gene calls are TRBV7-6 and TRBJ1-5; D remains unclear. The ends were cut back, 5 bases at V and 5 bases at J, with 10 bases in the middle. The CDR3 consists of 13 residues. In germline, CDR1 is SGHVS, CDR2 FNYEAQ. The CDR3 DNA reads as TGTGCCAGCAGCCCGGGGTGGGATCAGCCCCAGCATTTT. The encoded protein is CASSPGWDQPQHF.

The table lists this clonotype with many counts. V and J are TRBV20-1 and TRBJ2-4; a possible D gene is TRBD1 (5 bases). Germline V gene data show CDR1 as DFQATT and CDR2 as SNEGSKA (reference sequence). Trimming took 3 bases from V and 0 from J, leaving 12 bases between them. CDR3 size: 15 residues. The CDR3 DNA follows: TGCAGTGCTAGGCAGGGATTGTTAGCCAAAAACATTCAGTACTTC. This codes for CSARQGLLAKNIQYF.

The chain has TRBV2 and TRBJ1-3; 8 bases line up with TRBD1. The junction had 7 bases not matched to a gene; V was cut back by 5 bases and J by 4 bases. The CDR3 runs to 15 residues. Looked up from germline, CDR1 is SNHLY and CDR2 is FYNNEI. The CDR3 loop reads CASSIQGARGNTIYF. The CDR3 bases are TGTGCCAGCAGTATTCAGGGGGCAAGGGGAAACACCATATATTTT.

This clonotype was seen only a few times. The V call is TRBV9, the J call TRBJ2-1; 8 bases agree with TRBD2. This CDR3 comprises 15 residues. After removal of 2 bases from V and 0 bases from J, the junction contained 1 base not matched to a gene. Germline V lookup: CDR1 SGDLS, CDR2 YYNGEE. The CDR3: CASSVGTSSYNEQFF. DNA for the CDR3: TGTGCCAGCAGCGTCGGGACTAGCTCCTACAATGAGCAGTTCTTC.